The clone carrying this T cell receptor (beta chain) was counted between two and nine times. The data derive from a study of blood T cells in healthy people across ages. V was pared by 5 bases and J by 4 bases, with 10 bases of the junction left unmatched. The CDR3 runs 15 residues. Together with a sample-barcoded 5' primer, a J-beta primer mix was included in a second PCR lasting 7 to 11 cycles. Each CDR3 protein gets one entry after TCRdb re-called the 5' RACE reads with MiXCR. Of approximately 1.5 million distinct CDR3 sequences listed, approximately 42% were seen once; the top ten hold about 4%. This receptor was taken from a young woman in good health. The chain couples TRBV12-3 or TRBV12-4 to TRBJ1-2; TRBD1 matches at 7 bases. The sequencing input was blood. CDR3: CASSPWGYRGYGYTF. The CDR3 DNA follows: TGTGCCAGCAGTCCGTGGGGGTACAGGGGCTATGGCTACACCTTC.